This T cell receptor beta chain was sequenced in a study of beta chain features in type 1 diabetes. In the study overall: Age and gender were similar between patients and healthy donors, as were cell yields. In all, some 100,000,000 sorted cells from all samples were analyzed. Study observations and caveats: A closer apparent resemblance between naive, central memory and Treg TCRB repertoires was seen in patients than in healthy donors. Significant though moderate, a shortening of TCRB CDR3s appeared in all four CD4+ subsets of Type 1 diabetes patients.

This clone appeared a few times. Its antigen is currently unknown. Germline lookup yields CDR1 MNHNS and CDR2 SASEGT. V was trimmed by 2 bases and J by 14 bases, leaving 17 bases between them. The CDR3 is 13 residues long. As every portion of the isolated RNA was reverse transcribed, the sequencing read expressed TCRB transcripts. Naive, central memory and regulatory T cell samples averaged about 3.5 million reads. TCRdb keeps only in-frame clones here, not all; method: immunoSEQ multiplex PCR. The repertoire includes more than 300,000 clones, roughly a tenth of them detected once, and 0.6% sits in the top ten.

The clonotype was recovered from a man aged 25-45 years with type 1 diabetes. The chain employs TRBV6-1 and TRBJ2-3; D is unresolved. Sequenced: central memory CD4+ T cells from blood. The DNA of the CDR3 is TGTGCCAGCAGTGAAAGTAGTTTCCTTTCAGGGTATTTT. It yields the protein CASSESSFLSGYF.